Each of the 20 T cell receptor beta chains below was sequenced from the same sample in a study of blood T cell repertoires in COVID-19. This table comes from immunoSEQ multiplex PCR, and its TCRdb copy is limited to in-frame clones, with some not included. The sample has approximately 270,000 clones, roughly 89% seen once. Sequencing input: peripheral blood. The source of these receptors is a man aged 50 or older with acute or convalescent COVID-19.

The V and J genes are TRBV5-1 and TRBJ2-1; 12 nucleotides line up with TRBD2. CDR1 and CDR2 from the germline V gene are SGHRS and YFSETQ. The CDR3 consists of 17 residues. V lost 5 bases and J lost 0; bases outside the gene matches: 6. The CDR3 region is CASSSSSGGASYNEQFF. CDR3 bases: TGCGCCAGCAGTTCATCTAGCGGGGGGGCCTCCTACAATGAGCAGTTCTTC.

This clone was found a few times. The CDR3 is CAWATGGDQETQYF. The CDR3 region has the DNA TGTGCCTGGGCAACAGGGGGAGATCAAGAGACCCAGTACTTC. V and J are TRBV30 and TRBJ2-5; 8 bases agree with TRBD1. Germline loops: CDR1 GTSNPN, CDR2 SVGIG (reference sequence). This CDR3 region has 14 residues. The V segment lost 5 bases and the J segment 2 bases; nucleotides outside the gene matches: 7.

This clone was counted between two and nine times. This chain joins TRBV6-6 and TRBJ2-3, with TRBD2 as a possible D gene (6 bases). V lost 6 bases, J lost 0 bases, and 10 bases lay in between. CDR1 is MNHNY, CDR2 SVGAGI, per germline (reference sequence). This CDR3 has 14 amino acids. In DNA, the CDR3 is TGTGCCAGCAGCTTTGCGGGGAGCACAGATACGCAGTATTTT. Translated, it gives CASSFAGSTDTQYF.

This clone has a handful of counts. This sequence joins TRBV30 and TRBJ1-1; no definite D call. This CDR3 spans 15 amino acids. Germline CDR1 reads GTSNPN; CDR2 reads SVGIG (reference sequence). The ends were cut back, 0 bases at V and 5 bases at J, with 16 bases in the middle. CDR3 sequence (DNA): TGTGCCTGGAGTGTACGGTACCGGGCGGGGACTGAAGCTTTCTTT. This sequence encodes CAWSVRYRAGTEAFF.

With respect to this clone: The sample carries other DNA sequences with the same CDR3. The chain combines TRBV3-1 (or the pseudogene TRBV3-2) with TRBJ1-1; 11 bases line up with TRBD1. This CDR3 has 14 amino acids. Germline CDR1 and CDR2: LGHDT and YNNKEL (reference sequence). Germline trimming cut 4 bases from V and 5 bases from J; bases unmatched to any gene: 3. The CDR3 sequence: CASSLGQGGTEAFF. CDR3 DNA: TGTGCCAGCAGCCTGGGACAGGGGGGGACTGAAGCTTTCTTT.

The V gene is TRBV30, the J gene TRBJ2-7; D may be TRBD1 (6 bases). Per the germline V gene, CDR1 is GTSNPN and CDR2 is SVGIG (reference sequence). V lost 2 bases and J lost 11, with 13 bases in between. There are 11 residues in the CDR3. DNA for the CDR3: TGTGCCTGGAGTACGGACAGCACGGAGTACTTC. Translated, it gives CAWSTDSTEYF. The full variable domain, rest sourced from reference TRBV30 and TRBJ2-7, is SQTIHQWPATLVQPVGSPLSLECTVEGTSNPNLYWYRQAAGRGLQLLFYSVGIGQISSEVPQNLSASRPQDRQFILSSKKLLLSDSGFYLCAWSTDSTEYFGPGTRLTVT.

The J gene is TRBJ1-5, the V gene TRBV18; 7 bases map to TRBD1. This CDR3 comprises 15 residues. The germline gives CDR1 KGHSH, CDR2 LQKENI. Unmatched junction bases numbered 7, after V lost 3 bases and J lost 5 bases. The CDR3 DNA sequence: TGTGCCAGCTCACCTTCGACAGGGTTGGATCAGCCCCAGCATTTT. Translating gives CASSPSTGLDQPQHF.

The chain is built from TRBV5-1 and TRBJ2-1; possible D gene TRBD1, 6 bases. V was cut by 3 bases and J by 2 bases, with 18 bases left in between. The CDR3 loop spans 17 amino acids. Per the germline V gene, CDR1 is SGHRS and CDR2 is YFSETQ. In nucleotides, the CDR3 is TGCGCCAGCAGCTGGGCCTCAGACAGGTCTCCCTACAATGAGCAGTTCTTC. Its translation: CASSWASDRSPYNEQFF.

V and J are TRBV19 and TRBJ1-4; 7 bases fit TRBD1. Trimming took 5 bases from V and 5 from J; bases not matched to a gene: 8. Per germline, CDR1 LNHDA and CDR2 SQIVND (reference sequence). CDR3 length equals 15 residues. The CDR3 is CASSPPGQRNEKLFF. The CDR3 nucleotides read TGTGCCAGTAGTCCCCCGGGACAGCGGAATGAAAAACTGTTTTTT.

The chain is built from TRBV9 and TRBJ2-3; D might be TRBD2 (6 bases). The CDR3 consists of 13 residues. Per the germline V gene, CDR1 is SGDLS and CDR2 is YYNGEE. V was pared by 6 bases and J by 3 bases, with 11 bases between. The CDR3 reads CASKGLETDTQYF. The CDR3 DNA reads TGTGCCAGCAAGGGACTGGAAACAGATACGCAGTATTTT. Full variable domain (missing parts from reference TRBV9 and TRBJ2-3): DSGVTQTPKHLITATGQRVTLRCSPRSGDLSVYWYQQSLDQGLQFLIQYYNGEERAKGNILERFSAQQFPDLHSELNLSSLELGDSALYFCASKGLETDTQYFGPGTRLTVL.

The chain uses TRBV6-6 and TRBJ2-1; TRBD1 agrees at 11 bases. CDR1 is MNHNY and CDR2 is SVGAGI in the germline V gene (reference sequence). This CDR3 spans 16 amino acids. V shed 2 bases and J 4 bases; nucleotides not matched to a gene: 4. CDR3 amino acids: CASSYRDRGEYNEQFF. The CDR3 coding sequence is TGTGCCAGCAGTTACCGGGACAGGGGGGAATACAATGAGCAGTTCTTC.

V usage is TRBV15 and J usage is TRBJ1-5; 9 positions agree with TRBD1. J lost 5 bases, V lost 2 bases, and 7 bases had no gene match. The CDR3 runs to 16 residues. Germline loops: CDR1 LNHNV, CDR2 YYDKDF (reference sequence). CDR3 DNA: TGTGCCACCAGCAGACCGGACAGGGGATTGGATCAGCCCCAGCATTTT. This sequence encodes CATSRPDRGLDQPQHF.

The V gene is TRBV3-1 (or the pseudogene TRBV3-2), the J gene TRBJ2-7; D is perhaps TRBD2 (5 bases). Germline loops: CDR1 LGHDT, CDR2 YNNKEL (reference sequence). Trimming took 1 base from V and 7 from J, leaving 8 bases between them. The CDR3 is 12 residues long. The CDR3 bases are TGTGCCAGCAGCCAAGTTAGCGAGGAGCAGTACTTC. This translates into CASSQVSEEQYF.

The chain recombines TRBV7-2 with TRBJ1-1; D gene ambiguous. Germline V gene lookup returns CDR1 SGHTA and CDR2 FQGNSA. The CDR3 covers 13 residues. V lost 9 bases, J lost 6 bases, and 17 bases lay in between. The DNA for the CDR3 is TGTGCCAGTCAGATTTCGAGGGAGGCTGAAGCTTTCTTT. Its translation is CASQISREAEAFF. The full variable domain, rest sourced from reference TRBV7-2 and TRBJ1-1, is GAGVSQSPSNKVTEKGKDVELRCDPISGHTALYWYRQSLGQGLEFLIYFQGNSAPDKSGLPSDRFSAERTGGSVSTLTIQRTQQEDSAVYLCASQISREAEAFFGQGTRLTVV.

The V call is TRBV25-1, the J call TRBJ2-7; D possibly corresponds to TRBD1 (6 bases). Trimming took off 3 bases at V and 3 bases at J, with 15 bases between the two ends. Germline values: CDR1 MGHDK, CDR2 SYGVNS. This CDR3 is 15 amino acids long. DNA of the CDR3: TGTGCCAGCAGTGATCCTACAGGGCCGGGCTACGAGCAGTACTTC. Encoded protein: CASSDPTGPGYEQYF.

The chain has TRBV12-3 or TRBV12-4 and TRBJ2-1; D not certain. This CDR3 is built from 12 residues. Trimming left V 7 bases short and J 8 bases short, with 12 bases between. Here the CDR3 DNA reads TGTGCCAGCACCCTTTTGAGGCATGAGCAGTTCTTC. The encoded protein is CASTLLRHEQFF.

By proportion, this clone is medium-sized (0.01 to 0.1%). The chain uses TRBV27 and TRBJ1-6; D not resolved. V lost 2 bases and J 5 bases, leaving 7 bases between the germline ends. The CDR3 extends over 14 amino acids. CDR1 is MNHEY, CDR2 SMNVEV, per germline (reference sequence). The CDR3 DNA reads as TGTGCCAGCAGTTTAGACGAGGATAATTCACCCCTCCACTTT. This codes for CASSLDEDNSPLHF.

V usage is TRBV2 and J usage is TRBJ2-5; weak D call: TRBD1 (6 bases). This CDR3 comprises 13 residues. The germline CDR1 and CDR2 sequences are SNHLY and FYNNEI. The V end lost 6 bases, the J end lost 5 bases, and 13 bases lay between the germline ends. CDR3 residues: CASRVGAGETQYF. In DNA form, the CDR3 reads TGTGCCAGCAGGGTGGGGGCTGGGGAGACCCAGTACTTC.

The chain employs TRBV7-3 and TRBJ2-1; 7 nucleotides match TRBD1. CDR3 size: 13 residues. Germline V gene data show CDR1 as SGHTA and CDR2 as FQGTGA. The ends lost 5 bases at V and 10 bases at J; junction bases unmatched: 8. CDR3 residues: CASSRQGVGEQFF. The DNA of the CDR3 is TGTGCCAGCAGCCGACAGGGTGTTGGGGAGCAGTTCTTC. The variable domain in full, completed from reference TRBV7-3 and TRBJ2-1, reads GAGVSQTPSNKVTEKGKYVELRCDPISGHTALYWYRQSLGQGPEFLIYFQGTGAADDSGLPNDRFFAVRPEGSVSTLKIQRTERGDSAVYLCASSRQGVGEQFFGPGTRLTVL.

V and J are TRBV15 and TRBJ1-1; D is ambiguous. Trimming took 5 bases from V and 2 from J, leaving 12 bases between them. Germline CDR1 is LNHNV and CDR2 is YYDKDF (reference sequence). The CDR3 runs to 14 residues. CDR3 amino acids: CATSYARTNTEAFF. The CDR3 region has the DNA TGTGCCACCAGCTACGCAAGGACTAACACTGAAGCTTTCTTT.